A single sample gave rise to the 2 T cell receptor beta chains below, sequenced in a study of low-dose radiotherapy and immunotherapy resistance in tumors. The time point: before trial treatment. TRAV- and TRBV-specific primers were used for first-strand cDNA, which covered alpha and beta chains. TCR amplification ran about 20 PCR cycles using constant-region and V-primer adapter primers. MiXCR, run by TCRdb on the reads, gives a single entry per CDR3 protein. The sample has under 95,000 distinct CDR3 sequences, roughly a sixth seen once. The sample here was PBMCs, taken before treatment. These receptors were collected from a male donor with prostate cancer.

This clonotype was picked up many times. This chain connects TRBV4-1 to TRBJ1-5; TRBD1 might be the D (6 bases). Trimming removed 1 base from V and 5 bases from J, with 12 bases in between. The CDR3 is 15 residues long. The germline V gene encodes CDR1 MGHRA and CDR2 YSYEKL. CDR3 region: CASSQGGQKDQPQHF. The CDR3 DNA is TGCGCCAGCAGCCAAGGCGGACAGAAAGATCAGCCCCAGCATTTT.

On this clonotype itself: This probably arose from a read error, given a far larger clone one base away. The genes are TRBV11-2 and TRBJ2-5; perhaps D is TRBD1 or TRBD2 (6 bases each). V was shortened by 9 bases and J by 3 bases, with 23 bases between the two germline ends. CDR3 length equals 16 residues. Germline loops: CDR1 SGHAT, CDR2 FQNNGV. CDR3 region: CASSIARNGGKETQYF. CDR3 nucleotides: TGTGCCAGTAGTATAGCCCGAAACGGGGGCAAAGAGACCCAGTACTTC.